This TCR beta chain derives from a study of neurological immune-mediated disorders. The germline V and J ends were trimmed by 3 bases and 4 bases, with 17 bases remaining between them. Germline V gene sequence: CDR1 SGHRS, CDR2 YFSETQ. The CDR3 is made up of 15 amino acids. Time point specified: longitudinal time-point 3. This clonotype was counted at least ten times. TCRdb itself ran the 5' RACE reads through MiXCR, one entry per CDR3 protein. The sample records tens of thousands of distinct CDR3 sequences, 3.5% to 5.5% being singletons. The chain employs TRBV5-1 and TRBJ2-7, with a possible D match to TRBD1 (5 bases). The sequence derives from a woman aged 55-69 years with multiple sclerosis. The sequencing sample was made of PBMCs. CDR3 nucleotide sequence: TGCGCCAGCAGCTGGGGCGCGCTGAACGGGTACGAGCAGTACTTC. It translates to CASSWGALNGYEQYF.